These T cell receptor beta chains were read from a single sample in a study of radiotherapy plus CTLA-4 blockade in lung cancer. The repertoire was sequenced with immunoSEQ multiplex PCR; TCRdb's copy has only in-frame clones and lacks some. The profile shows 85,000 to 90,000 clones, around 86% of them singletons. The starting material was peripheral blood, obtained from a patient treated with radiotherapy plus ipilimumab. The origin of the receptors is a human donor with non-small cell lung cancer that progressed on radiotherapy plus ipilimumab. Each CDR3 is given with its conserved first and last residue. Clone size is shown for a subset of rows, as once, few, many or a class of expanded clone.

>TRBV5-1|TRBJ2-1|17|.
CASSLAPSGRAGNEQFF
>TRBV6-5|TRBJ1-2|13|.
CASSLSDRNGYTF
>TRBV21-1|TRBJ1-2|15|.
CASSKGHGESYGYTF
>TRBV11-2|TRBJ1-5|13|.
CASSPQFNQPQHF
>TRBV30|TRBJ2-6|16|.
CAWIFPGALGANVLTF
>TRBV7-9|TRBJ2-1|13|once
CASSFGLDNEQFF
>TRBV29-1|TRBJ1-4|13|.
CSVGDSPNEKLFF
>TRBV6-5|TRBJ1-1|14|once
CASSYRTGGLAAFF
>TRBV13|TRBJ2-7|15|few
CASSFGQGASYEQYF
>TRBV5-6|TRBJ2-5|14|.
CASRKGQLQETQYF
>TRBV5-1|TRBJ1-2|15|.
CASSLLQGANYGYTF
>TRBV6-5|TRBJ2-7|12|.
CASSTTGYEQYF
>TRBV19|TRBJ1-1|15|.
CASTETGGLNTEAFF
>TRBV19|TRBJ1-2|12|.
CASSFNFYGYTF
>TRBV6-1|TRBJ1-1|11|.
CASSVLGGAFF
>TRBV27|TRBJ1-5|14|.
CASSFAGGNQPQHF
>TRBV18|TRBJ2-3|21|.
CASSPRQTQGLAGGPADTQYF
>TRBV19|TRBJ1-5|14|once
CASIDRQGRQPQHF
>TRBV2|TRBJ1-6|16|.
CASSGGQGSYNSPLHF
>TRBV5-1|TRBJ2-5|15|.
CASSLAGVTQETQYF
>TRBV6-5|TRBJ1-3|16|.
CASSYSRGNSGNTIYF
>TRBV7-9|TRBJ1-3|15|.
CASSFDRNSGNTIYF
>TRBV11-2|TRBJ1-5|16|.
CASSINQGYSNQPQHF
>TRBV10-3|TRBJ1-2|12|few
CATPTGNYGYTF
>TRBV2|TRBJ2-1|13|.
CAKSSGRVDEQFF
>TRBV27|TRBJ2-7|14|.
CASSLQPGYYEQYF
>TRBV28|TRBJ2-7|14|.
CASSPGVGSYEQYF
>TRBV5-1|TRBJ2-2|14|.
CASTRDSNTGELFF
>TRBV19|TRBJ1-3|15|.
CASSTRTASGNTIYF
>TRBV18|TRBJ1-1|13|.
CASSPRENTEAFF
>TRBV7-8|TRBJ2-7|11|.
CASSTIYEQYF
>TRBV28|TRBJ2-7|12|.
CASSLQGYEQYF
>TRBV7-2|TRBJ2-7|14|.
CASSPDRGPYEQYF
>TRBV4-2|TRBJ2-1|14|.
CASSQDRAVNEQFF
>TRBV4-3|TRBJ2-3|16|.
CASSQGVAGVSGPQYF
>TRBV27|TRBJ1-6|17|.
CASGRQWVSSYNSPLHF
>TRBV7-2|TRBJ1-2|13|.
CASSLQGSGGYTF
>TRBV27|TRBJ2-7|17|.
CASSTLMTGRAPYEQYF
>TRBV2|TRBJ2-3|17|.
CASVGTGGLLFTDTQYF
>TRBV28|TRBJ2-7|16|.
CASTITSGTATYEQYF
>TRBV30|TRBJ1-5|14|.
CAWSLGQPNQPQHF
>TRBV27|TRBJ1-1|17|.
CASSLRMDRVGRAEAFF
>TRBV11-2|TRBJ2-7|13|.
CASSMDRFYEQYF
>TRBV5-1|TRBJ1-1|12|once
CASRDRDTEAFF
>TRBV18|TRBJ2-6|19|.
CASSPTTGGYLSGANVLTF
>TRBV5-6|TRBJ1-1|16|.
CASSFGRDWENTEAFF
>TRBV4-3|TRBJ1-1|18|.
CASSQDLGRRPVNTEAFF